This TCR beta chain derives from a study of T-cell reconstitution after alpha-beta-depleted transplantation in children. The TCRbeta library was prepared with unique molecular identifiers. TCRdb re-called the PCR reads through MiXCR, storing one row per CDR3 protein. Here the sample spans 700,000 to 950,000 distinct CDR3 sequences, around 15% being singletons. Sequenced material: PBMCs, mostly from graft donor cells, taken 360 days after TCRalphabeta/CD19-depleted stem cell transplant. This clonotype originated in a male patient younger than 18 who had a stem cell transplant for acute lymphoblastic leukemia, so the T cells may come from the graft donor.

The CDR3 DNA reads TGTGCCAGCTCACCGACCACTGTGGATACGCAGTATTTT. This sequence encodes CASSPTTVDTQYF. The V and J genes are TRBV18 and TRBJ2-3, with D unclear. The length of the CDR3 is 13 residues. Germline assignment: CDR1 KGHSH and CDR2 LQKENI. Trimming took 3 bases from V and 6 from J, leaving 10 bases between them.